These T cell receptor beta chains were read from a single sample in a study of T cells in Graves' hyperthyroidism and ophthalmopathy. TCRdb fed the multiplex PCR reads into MiXCR, producing one record per CDR3 protein. The sample lists around 540,000 distinct CDR3 sequences; 15% to 20% were seen once. Sequenced input: blood. Receptor source: a young woman with Graves' ophthalmopathy. Both conserved end residues are part of each CDR3. The D gene is left open where the match is weak. Clone size is stated in some rows and not others, as once, few, many or a class when expanded.

>TRBJ2-7|-|TRBV28|many
TGTGCCAGCAGAGAGGCCGACAGGAGATCCTACGAGCAGTACTTC
CASREADRRSYEQYF
>TRBJ2-1|TRBD2|TRBV2|few
TGTGCCAGCACCCGCGGGAGCCCAACAAATGAGCAGTTCTTC
CASTRGSPTNEQFF
>TRBJ2-7|-|TRBV30|few
TGTGCCTGTTCTTGGGGGGCAAGGGAGCAGTACTTC
CACSWGAREQYF
>TRBJ1-2|-|TRBV28|many
TGTGCCAGCAGCAGACACAGGGTGAACTATGGCTACACCTTC
CASSRHRVNYGYTF
>TRBJ1-5|TRBD1|TRBV28|many
TGTGCCAGCATGAGACAGGGAAATCAGCCCCAGCATTTT
CASMRQGNQPQHF
>TRBJ2-1|TRBD2|TRBV6-2/TRBV6-3|-
TGTGCCAGCAGTTACTCGGGACTAGCGGGAGCCCTTATTTACAATGAGCAGTTCTTC
CASSYSGLAGALIYNEQFF
>TRBJ1-1|-|TRBV4-1|-
TGCGCCAGCAGCCATGGCCCAGGGCGGTTGAACACTGAAGCTTTCTTT
CASSHGPGRLNTEAFF
>TRBJ2-7|TRBD1|TRBV20-1|-
TGCAGTGCTAATCAGGGGGACCGGGCCTACGAGCAGTACTTC
CSANQGDRAYEQYF
>TRBJ2-2|-|TRBV9|few
TGTGCCAGCAGCGTCTGGCGAGGGACACCGACCGGGGAGCTGTTTTTT
CASSVWRGTPTGELFF
>TRBJ2-5|-|TRBV7-7|-
TGTGCTAGCAGCTTAGCTGCTAGTGTCCCGGAGACCCAGTACTTC
CASSLAASVPETQYF
>TRBJ1-5|-|TRBV28|many
TGTGCCAGCACCTGGCGGGAGGTACAGCCCCAGCATTTT
CASTWREVQPQHF
>TRBJ1-1|-|TRBV7-9|many
TGTGCCAGCAGCTTAGGGGCTGAGTCGCCTAACACTGAAGCTTTCTTT
CASSLGAESPNTEAFF
>TRBJ2-2|TRBD2|TRBV2|few
TGTGCCACCCGCCGGGACTACCTAACCGGGGAGCTGTTTTTT
CATRRDYLTGELFF
>TRBJ2-6|TRBD1|TRBV6-2/TRBV6-3|few
TGTGCCAGCAGTTACCACATCGCCCGGGGACAGATTTCTGGGGCCAACGTCCTGACTTTC
CASSYHIARGQISGANVLTF
>TRBJ2-7|-|TRBV6-1|few
TGTGCCAGCAGTAGGGGGGTCTACGAGCAGTACTTC
CASSRGVYEQYF
>TRBJ2-7|-|TRBV5-1|many
TGCGCCAGCAGCTTGGCCCCGAGGCGAAATTCCTACGAGCAGTACTTC
CASSLAPRRNSYEQYF
>TRBJ1-5|TRBD1|TRBV27|-
TGTGCCAGCAGTTTTATAGGGGGCGGAAATCAGCCCCAGCATTTT
CASSFIGGGNQPQHF
>TRBJ2-2|TRBD2|TRBV9|-
TGTGCCAGCAGCGTAGCGGGAGGGGCGAACACCGGGGAGCTGTTTTTT
CASSVAGGANTGELFF
>TRBJ2-7|TRBD1|TRBV2|many
TGTGCCAGCAGACGGACAGGGGGCGCATACGAGCAGTACTTC
CASRRTGGAYEQYF
>TRBJ2-1|-|TRBV28|few
TGTGCCAGCAGTTTGGAGGGGGCGGATGAGCAGTTCTTC
CASSLEGADEQFF
>TRBJ2-7|TRBD1|TRBV7-3|few
TGTGCCAGCAGCTTATTTCCGGGACAGGGCAACGAGCAGTACTTC
CASSLFPGQGNEQYF
>TRBJ2-3|-|TRBV28|-
TGTGCCAGCAGGATGGGAGAGGTCACAGATACGCAGTATTTT
CASRMGEVTDTQYF
>TRBJ1-6|-|TRBV7-2|-
TGTGCCAGCAGCTGGGGCAGGGACCGAGGTTCACCCCTCCACTTT
CASSWGRDRGSPLHF
>TRBJ2-7|TRBD1|TRBV30|many
TGTGCCTGGGACATGACAGGGATCTCCTACGAGCAGTACTTC
CAWDMTGISYEQYF
>TRBJ2-7|-|TRBV7-3|-
TGTGCCAGCAGCCAATTTTCCCACGAGCAGTACTTC
CASSQFSHEQYF
>TRBJ2-6|TRBD2|TRBV19|-
TGTGCCAGTAGTTCTATTAGCGGGAGTGGGTCTGGGGCCAACGTCCTGACTTTC
CASSSISGSGSGANVLTF
>TRBJ1-1|-|TRBV9|-
TGTGCCAGCAGCGTAGACGCAGCGGGGAACACTGAAGCTTTCTTT
CASSVDAAGNTEAFF
>TRBJ1-2|TRBD1|TRBV7-2|many
TGTGCCAGCAGCTCCTTAACTTCGGGACAGAATGGCTACACCTTC
CASSSLTSGQNGYTF
>TRBJ2-7|TRBD2|TRBV20-1|many
TGCAGTGCTAGAATTCAGGCGGGGGTATCCTACGAGCAGTACTTC
CSARIQAGVSYEQYF
>TRBJ1-2|TRBD1|TRBV6-1|-
TGTGCCAGCAGCCCGGGGGCAGGGGGAAGCTATGGCTACACCTTC
CASSPGAGGSYGYTF
>TRBJ1-1|-|TRBV18|many
TGTGCCAGCTCACCACTCTCAAGTGGGGACACTGAAGCTTTCTTT
CASSPLSSGDTEAFF
>TRBJ2-7|TRBD1|TRBV27|-
TGTGCCAGCAGCCCCGGGACAGGGGCGTGGGAGCAGTACTTC
CASSPGTGAWEQYF
>TRBJ2-5|TRBD2|TRBV28|many
TGTGCCAGCAGGTCGGGAGGCGAAGAGACCCAGTACTTC
CASRSGGEETQYF
>TRBJ2-3|TRBD1|TRBV5-5|-
TGTGCCAGCAGCTCCCGAAATGTGGACAGGGTTAGCACAGATACGCAGTATTTT
CASSSRNVDRVSTDTQYF
>TRBJ2-7|-|TRBV20-1|few
TGCAGTGTCTCTAGGGCTAGCTCCTACGAGCAGTACTTC
CSVSRASSYEQYF
>TRBJ1-5|-|TRBV6-5|few
TGTGCCAGCAGTTACTCAGGGAATAGCAATCAGCCCCAGCATTTT
CASSYSGNSNQPQHF
>TRBJ1-1|-|TRBV30|many
TGTGCCTGGAGTCGTGACCCCGTGAACACTGAAGCTTTCTTT
CAWSRDPVNTEAFF
>TRBJ2-7|-|TRBV20-1|many
TGCAGTGCCCTTACAGACTCCTACGAGCAGTACTTC
CSALTDSYEQYF
>TRBJ1-1|-|TRBV25-1|-
TGTGCCAGCAGTGAATTGGAGAGGGACACTGAAGCTTTCTTT
CASSELERDTEAFF
>TRBJ2-7|-|TRBV28|many
TGTGCCAGCAAAACACAGGTCTCCGAGCAGTACTTC
CASKTQVSEQYF
>TRBJ2-7|TRBD2|TRBV4-1|few
TGCGCCAGCAGCCAAGCGGCGGGAGGGCCCTCCTACGAGCAGTACTTC
CASSQAAGGPSYEQYF
>TRBJ1-2|-|TRBV29-1|few
TGCAGCGTTGCAACTGAGGACGGCCGTTGGGGCTACACCTTC
CSVATEDGRWGYTF
>TRBJ2-3|-|TRBV5-8|few
TGTGCCAGCAGCTTTGGTAGCGCCACAGATACGCAGTATTTT
CASSFGSATDTQYF
>TRBJ2-7|-|TRBV27|many
TGTGCCAGCAGTTTGACAGTTATCTCCTACGAGCAGTACTTC
CASSLTVISYEQYF
>TRBJ1-2|-|TRBV5-4|many
TGTGCCAGCAGCCTTTACGGGACGCCTAACTATGGCTACACCTTC
CASSLYGTPNYGYTF
>TRBJ2-1|TRBD2|TRBV28|many
TGTGCCAGCAGTTTATTAGCGGGCCAATACAATGAGCAGTTCTTC
CASSLLAGQYNEQFF
>TRBJ1-4|-|TRBV7-9|few
TGTGCCAGCAGCTTCCAGGGGAATGAAAAACTGTTTTTT
CASSFQGNEKLFF
>TRBJ1-6|TRBD1|TRBV7-2|few
TGTGCCAGCAGCTTACTCTCCGGGACAGGCAGCTCCTATAATTCACCCCTCCACTTT
CASSLLSGTGSSYNSPLHF
>TRBJ1-2|-|TRBV6-2/TRBV6-3|-
TGTGCCAGCAGTTACGGCCGGTCAGCTAACTATGGCTACACCTTC
CASSYGRSANYGYTF